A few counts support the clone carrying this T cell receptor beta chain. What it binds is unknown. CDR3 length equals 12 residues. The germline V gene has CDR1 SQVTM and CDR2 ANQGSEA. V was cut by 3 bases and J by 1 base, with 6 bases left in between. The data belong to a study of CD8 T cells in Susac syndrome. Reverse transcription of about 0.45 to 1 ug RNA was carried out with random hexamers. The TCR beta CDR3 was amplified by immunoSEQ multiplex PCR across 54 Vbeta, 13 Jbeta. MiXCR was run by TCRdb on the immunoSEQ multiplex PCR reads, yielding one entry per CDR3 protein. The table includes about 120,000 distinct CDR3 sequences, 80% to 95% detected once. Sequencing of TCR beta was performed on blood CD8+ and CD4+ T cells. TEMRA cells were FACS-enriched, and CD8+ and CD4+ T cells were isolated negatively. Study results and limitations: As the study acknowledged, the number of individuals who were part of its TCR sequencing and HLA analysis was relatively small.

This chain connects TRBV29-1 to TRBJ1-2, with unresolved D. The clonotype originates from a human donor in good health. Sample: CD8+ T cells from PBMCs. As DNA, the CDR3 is TGCAGCGTTGAGGAAAGTAACTATGGCTACACCTTC. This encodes CSVEESNYGYTF.